The 20 T cell receptor beta chains below were found in one sample sequenced in a study of control samples from healthy donors and cancer patients. The repertoire was sequenced with immunoSEQ multiplex PCR; TCRdb's copy has only in-frame clones and lacks some. The sample includes roughly 95,000 clones, 90% to 95% of them seen just once. Sequenced input: blood. The receptor set was obtained from a woman aged 25 to 39 in good health.

This chain connects TRBV21-1 to TRBJ1-5; the table assigns TRBD1, which was not confirmed against the DNA. TRBV21-1 is a pseudogene segment. The CDR3 runs to 14 residues. CDR3 amino acids: CASSKPTGGQPQHF. The CDR3 region has the DNA TGTGCCAGCAGCAAGCCGACAGGGGGACAGCCCCAGCATTTT.

The rearrangement joins TRBV12-3 or TRBV12-4 to TRBJ1-2; D is possibly TRBD1 (5 bases). The ends were cut back, 5 bases at V and 13 bases at J, with 17 bases in the middle. The CDR3 has 12 amino acids. CDR3 coding DNA: TGTGCCAGCAGTCCTTCCCAGGGATCCCGCACCTTC. It codes for CASSPSQGSRTF.

This chain connects TRBV2 to TRBJ2-7, with TRBD1 as a possible D gene (5 bases). Trimming shortened V by 2 bases and J by 7 bases, and 12 bases separated the two germline ends. This CDR3 is 13 amino acids long. The germline V gene encodes CDR1 SNHLY and CDR2 FYNNEI. The DNA for the CDR3 is TGTGCCAGCAGTGAACCATTCCGGACAGAGCAGTACTTC. This codes for CASSEPFRTEQYF.

The chain is built from TRBV19 and TRBJ2-3; no firm D call. The CDR3 loop spans 13 amino acids. The germline V and J ends were trimmed by 5 bases and 2 bases, with 8 bases remaining between them. CDR1 LNHDA and CDR2 SQIVND come from the germline V gene (reference sequence). DNA for the CDR3: TGTGCCAGTAGTTCCATAACCACAGATACGCAGTATTTT. Translation: CASSSITTDTQYF.

The rearrangement joins TRBV28 to TRBJ2-7; 7 bases are shared with TRBD1. With 6 bases clipped from V and 0 bases from J, the junction kept 8 bases outside the gene matches. The length of the CDR3 is 15 residues. The germline V gene has CDR1 MDHEN and CDR2 SYDVKM. Here the CDR3 DNA reads TGTGCCAGCAGCCAGGACAGGCCGTCCTCCTACGAGCAGTACTTC. Encoded protein: CASSQDRPSSYEQYF.

The V call is TRBV10-1, the J call TRBJ1-3; TRBD1 might be the D (6 bases). CDR3 length equals 17 residues. Germline V gene lookup returns CDR1 WNHNN and CDR2 SYGVQD (reference sequence). Trimming left V 6 bases short and J 0 bases short, with 18 bases between. The CDR3 reads CASSHWGGGISGNTIYF. In DNA form, the CDR3 reads TGCGCCAGCAGCCATTGGGGGGGCGGCATCTCTGGAAACACCATATATTTT.

The chain employs TRBV2 and TRBJ1-1; D call uncertain. The V and J ends lost 4 bases and 4 bases respectively, with 13 bases between them. The CDR3 sequence is 14 residues long. CDR1 is SNHLY, CDR2 FYNNEI, per germline. The CDR3 loop is CASSGRTDVTEAFF. For the CDR3, the DNA is TGTGCCAGCAGTGGGAGGACGGACGTCACTGAAGCTTTCTTT.

This CDR3 is CASSKTTGSYNEQFF. In nucleotides, the CDR3 is TGTGCCAGCAGCAAAACGACAGGTTCCTACAATGAGCAGTTCTTC. The chain couples TRBV7-2 to TRBJ2-1; tentatively, D is TRBD1 (6 bases). Germline V gene lookup returns CDR1 SGHTA and CDR2 FQGNSA. This CDR3 region has 15 residues. V was trimmed by 5 bases and J by 1 base, leaving 12 bases between them.

The chain uses TRBV7-9 and TRBJ2-7, with 7 bases identical to TRBD1. The CDR3 consists of 16 residues. Looked up from germline, CDR1 is SEHNR and CDR2 is FQNEAQ (reference sequence). V was pared by 5 bases and J by 5 bases, with 15 bases of the junction left unmatched. CDR3 bases: TGTGCCAGCAGCCCGACAGGGCAGCCCCTTATCCACGAGCAGTACTTC. Its protein product is CASSPTGQPLIHEQYF.

The chain links TRBV28 to TRBJ1-5; possible D gene TRBD1, 5 bases. CDR1 and CDR2 from the germline V gene are MDHEN and SYDVKM. V was pared by 6 bases and J by 4 bases, with 13 bases between. The CDR3 extends over 14 amino acids. The CDR3 here is CASRGDGNNQPQHF. Written as DNA, the CDR3 is TGTGCCAGCAGGGGGGACGGGAATAATCAGCCCCAGCATTTT. The entire variable domain, with the rest obtained from reference TRBV28 and TRBJ1-5, is as follows: DVKVTQSSRYLVKRTGEKVFLECVQDMDHENMFWYRQDPGLGLRLIYFSYDVKMKEKGDIPEGYSVSREKKERFSLILESASTNQTSMYLCASRGDGNNQPQHFGDGTRLSIL.

This chain links TRBV6-4 with TRBJ2-3, with 14 bases that match TRBD2. V dropped 4 bases and J dropped 6; count of bases not matched to a gene: 0. Germline V CDR1 and CDR2: MRHNA, SNTAGT. The CDR3 runs 14 residues. CDR3 in DNA: TGTGCCAGCAGTGGGACTAGCGGGGGGGATACGCAGTATTTT. Translating it yields CASSGTSGGDTQYF.

This chain uses TRBV24-1 with TRBJ2-1; a weak D match, TRBD2 (5 bases). This CDR3 region has 13 residues. Germline V gene data show CDR1 as KGHDR and CDR2 as SFDVKD. Between the trimmed V and J ends, which lost 3 bases and 11 bases, there was a span of 13 bases. CDR3 sequence reads: CATSDPGLAKQFF. CDR3 DNA sequence: TGTGCCACCAGTGATCCCGGACTGGCCAAGCAGTTCTTC.

V and J are TRBV6-7 and TRBJ1-2; D not certain. TRBV6-7 counts as an open reading frame of uncertain function. The V and J ends lost 6 bases and 1 base respectively, with 12 bases between them. The CDR3 extends over 14 amino acids. CDR3 sequence (DNA): TGTGCCAGCAGAACGGAGACACGTAACTATGGCTACACCTTC. Residues: CASRTETRNYGYTF.

This clone was observed once. The sample contains more than one DNA sequence encoding this CDR3. The chain joins TRBV5-6 to TRBJ1-1; D unresolved. Trimming removed 5 bases at V and 1 base at J, with 9 bases between. From germline, CDR1 is SGHDT and CDR2 YYEEEE. The CDR3 is 13 residues long. CDR3 nucleotides: TGTGCCAGCAGTCTAACAGAGAACACTGAAGCTTTCTTT. Protein sequence: CASSLTENTEAFF.

Remarks on this clone: A read error may account for a junction end that differs from germline. This chain uses TRBV18 with TRBJ1-1, with D perhaps TRBD1 (5 bases). The CDR3 is made up of 15 amino acids. The germline V gene has CDR1 KGHSH and CDR2 LQKENI. The CDR3 bases are TGTGCCCGCTCACGGACGGGGCCCGGGAACACTGAAGCTTTCTTT. It translates to CARSRTGPGNTEAFF.

CDR3 loop: CASYDPTGTLGYEQYF. For the CDR3, the DNA is TGTGCCAGCTATGACCCAACAGGGACACTCGGGTACGAGCAGTACTTC. The J gene is TRBJ2-7, the V gene TRBV6-6; possibly TRBD1 for D (6 bases). V was clipped by 8 bases and J by 4 bases, with 24 bases between them. The CDR3 has 16 amino acids. Germline CDR1 is MNHNY and CDR2 is SVGAGI (reference sequence).

The V call is TRBV7-8, the J call TRBJ2-1; D is uncertain. V lost 4 bases to trimming and J lost 9 bases, with 16 bases between them. The CDR3 spans 14 residues. Looked up from germline, CDR1 is SGHVS and CDR2 is FQNEAQ. This CDR3 reads CASSSIPEMIEQFF. Here the CDR3 DNA reads TGTGCCAGCAGCTCGATCCCGGAAATGATTGAGCAGTTCTTC.

The chain uses TRBV5-1 and TRBJ1-4; D gene unclear. This CDR3 contains 16 residues. The germline gives CDR1 SGHRS, CDR2 YFSETQ. The V end lost 0 bases, the J end lost 5 bases, and 14 bases lay between the germline ends. In DNA form, the CDR3 reads TGCGCCAGCAGCTTGGGGGGTAGCCTGGGGAATGAAAAACTGTTTTTT. Protein: CASSLGGSLGNEKLFF.

The table lists this clone with a count of one. V usage is TRBV5-1 and J usage is TRBJ1-3, with D uncertain. The CDR3 spans 16 residues. Per germline, CDR1 SGHRS and CDR2 YFSETQ. The germline V and J ends were trimmed by 4 bases and 1 base, with 15 bases remaining between them. The CDR3 DNA reads as TGCGCCAGCAGCGCTTCGGCGGACCATTCTGGAAACACCATATATTTT. This translates into CASSASADHSGNTIYF.

The chain is built from TRBV10-3 and TRBJ1-1, with 7 bases matching TRBD1. The CDR3 runs to 13 residues. With V trimmed by 4 bases and J by 2 bases, 1 base remained unmatched. The germline V gene has CDR1 ENHRY and CDR2 SYGVKD. Here the CDR3 DNA reads TGTGCCATCAGTGGGACAGGCAACACTGAAGCTTTCTTT. It encodes CAISGTGNTEAFF.